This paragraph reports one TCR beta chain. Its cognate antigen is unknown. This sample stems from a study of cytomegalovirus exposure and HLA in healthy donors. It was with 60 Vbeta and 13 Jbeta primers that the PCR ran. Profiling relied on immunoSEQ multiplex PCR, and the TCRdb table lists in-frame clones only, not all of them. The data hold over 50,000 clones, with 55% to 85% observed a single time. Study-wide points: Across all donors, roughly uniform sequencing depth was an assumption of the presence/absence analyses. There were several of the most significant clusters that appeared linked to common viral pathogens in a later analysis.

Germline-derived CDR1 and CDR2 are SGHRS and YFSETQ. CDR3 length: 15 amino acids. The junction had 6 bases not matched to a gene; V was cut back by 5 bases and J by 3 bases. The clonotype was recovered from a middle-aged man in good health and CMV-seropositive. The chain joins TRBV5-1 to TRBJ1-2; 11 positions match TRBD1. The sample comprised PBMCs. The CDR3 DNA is TGCGCCAGCAGGTCCGGGACAGGGGGTGACTATGGCTACACCTTC. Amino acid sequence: CASRSGTGGDYGYTF.